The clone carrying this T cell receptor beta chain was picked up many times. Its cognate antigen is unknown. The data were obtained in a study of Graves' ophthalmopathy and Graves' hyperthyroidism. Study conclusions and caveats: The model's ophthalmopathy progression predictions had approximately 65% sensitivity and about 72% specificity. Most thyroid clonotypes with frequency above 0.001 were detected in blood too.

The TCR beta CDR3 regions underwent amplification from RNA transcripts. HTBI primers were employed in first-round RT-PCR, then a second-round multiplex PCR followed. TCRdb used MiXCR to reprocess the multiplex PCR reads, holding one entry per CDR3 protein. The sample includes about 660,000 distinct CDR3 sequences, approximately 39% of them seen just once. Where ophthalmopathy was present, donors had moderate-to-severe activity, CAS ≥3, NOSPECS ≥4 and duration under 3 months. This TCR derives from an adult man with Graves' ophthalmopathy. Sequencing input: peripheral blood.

CDR3 coding DNA: TGCGCCAGCAGCTTGATGTACGGCGGTAACACTGAAGCTTTCTTT. Translated, it gives CASSLMYGGNTEAFF. This rearrangement joins TRBV5-1 to TRBJ1-1; D is unresolved. Germline-derived CDR1 and CDR2 are SGHRS and YFSETQ. CDR3 length equals 15 residues. Trimming took 1 base from V and 2 from J, leaving 12 bases between them.